Listed below are T cell receptor beta chains from one sample, sequenced in a study of blood T cell repertoires in COVID-19. Assay: immunoSEQ multiplex PCR; the TCRdb copy retains only in-frame clones and omits some. The data show approximately 340,000 clones, around four fifths seen once. The material sequenced was peripheral blood. The receptors shown here come from a man aged 25-45 years with active or convalescent COVID-19. Both conserved end residues are part of each CDR3. A D gene is named only where the DNA matches it firmly. Rows may omit the clone size; those that give it use once, few, many or a size class.

j_call	v_call	clone_size	d_call	cdr3_nt	cdr3_aa
TRBJ2-7	TRBV14	.	TRBD2	TGTGCCAGCAGCCAAGAGAGGTTGGCGGGGGGGCTTGAGCAGTACTTC	CASSQERLAGGLEQYF
TRBJ2-7	TRBV24-1	.	.	TGTGCCACCAGTGATTTCCCAAGGGAATCGGGGGAGCAGTACTTC	CATSDFPRESGEQYF
TRBJ2-7	TRBV3-1/TRBV3-2	.	.	TGTGCCAGCAGCCAAGACCCGGCGGGGACCTACGAGCAGTACTTC	CASSQDPAGTYEQYF
TRBJ2-2	TRBV5-1	.	.	TGCGCCAGCAGCCTTCTTTTTGATGAGGACTGGGCGAACACCGGGGAGCTGTTTTTT	CASSLLFDEDWANTGELFF
TRBJ2-7	TRBV5-1	.	TRBD1	TGCGCCAGCAGCTCGGACAGGCACTCCTACGAGCAGTACTTC	CASSSDRHSYEQYF
TRBJ1-4	TRBV6-1	.	.	TGTGCCAGCAGTGCCAGGACGGACTATGAAAAACTGTTTTTT	CASSARTDYEKLFF
TRBJ1-1	TRBV6-5	.	.	TGTGCCAGCAGTTACTCCCCCCGGTCCGTGAACACTGAAGCTTTCTTT	CASSYSPRSVNTEAFF
TRBJ2-7	TRBV3-1/TRBV3-2	.	TRBD2	TGTGCCAGCAGCCCCGGGACTAGAAGCGAGCAGTACTTC	CASSPGTRSEQYF
TRBJ1-1	TRBV18	few	.	TGTGCCAGCTCACCGTCGTGGGCCTCCTACGGGACACGCAAGACTGAAGCTTTCTTT	CASSPSWASYGTRKTEAFF
TRBJ1-2	TRBV4-3	.	.	TGCGCCAGCAGCCAAGGACTAGGTGATGGCTACACCTTC	CASSQGLGDGYTF
TRBJ1-2	TRBV6-5	.	.	TGTGCCAGCAGCGACGGGGACATTAGGTATGGCTACACCTTC	CASSDGDIRYGYTF
TRBJ2-2	TRBV4-2	.	.	TGTGCCAGCAGCCATGGTCCTTTAGTGGGCGGGGCCTCCACCGGGGAGCTGTTTTTT	CASSHGPLVGGASTGELFF
TRBJ1-6	TRBV28	.	.	TGTGCCAGCAGTTTATCCCCTTCGTCGGGTAATTCACCCCTCCACTTT	CASSLSPSSGNSPLHF
TRBJ2-1	TRBV11-1	once	.	TGTGCCAGCAGCTTTCAGCCTAGATACAATGAGCAGTTCTTC	CASSFQPRYNEQFF
TRBJ2-5	TRBV10-3	.	.	TGTGCCATCGGACTGGGGGAGACCCAGTACTTC	CAIGLGETQYF
TRBJ1-3	TRBV3-1/TRBV3-2	.	.	TGTGCCAGCAGCCAGGGACAAAACTCTGGAAACACCATATATTTT	CASSQGQNSGNTIYF
TRBJ2-7	TRBV24-1	.	.	TGTGCCACCAGTGCGGGCGGGGGCCGCGAGCAGTACTTC	CATSAGGGREQYF
TRBJ2-2	TRBV5-1	.	TRBD2	TGCGCCAGCAGCTTGAAGATACGGGCGGGAGGAAACACCGGGGAGCTGTTTTTT	CASSLKIRAGGNTGELFF
TRBJ2-1	TRBV5-8	.	.	TGTGCCAGCAGCTTGGGGAGGGCCAGGTTCAATGAGCAGTTCTTC	CASSLGRARFNEQFF
TRBJ1-1	TRBV2	.	TRBD1	TGTGCTGCAGGGGGCAGAGGCCTTAGTGAAGCTTTCTTT	CAAGGRGLSEAFF
TRBJ1-4	TRBV7-2	.	TRBD1	TGTGCCAGCAGCCGGACAGGCGGTAATGAAAAACTGTTTTTT	CASSRTGGNEKLFF
TRBJ1-1	TRBV19	once	.	TGTGCCAGTTCAAGGGGGTGGGGGAACACTGAAGCTTTCTTT	CASSRGWGNTEAFF
TRBJ1-5	TRBV27	.	.	TGTGCCAGCAGTTTTATTGGCGGAAGTAGCAATCAGCCCCAGCATTTT	CASSFIGGSSNQPQHF
TRBJ2-7	TRBV7-2	.	.	TGTGCCAGCGTTCTCCCCCAGGGTTACGAGCAGTACTTC	CASVLPQGYEQYF
TRBJ1-1	TRBV7-2	.	.	TGTGCCAGCCGGGTAAATATCAACACTGAAGCTTTCTTT	CASRVNINTEAFF
TRBJ2-1	TRBV7-2	once	TRBD1	TGTGCCAGCAGCTCATCGACAGGGAGCTCCTACAATGAGCAGTTCTTC	CASSSSTGSSYNEQFF
TRBJ2-2	TRBV2	.	TRBD2	TGTGCCAGCAGTGAAAGGACTAGCGGAAACACCGGGGAGCTGTTTTTT	CASSERTSGNTGELFF
TRBJ2-7	TRBV5-4	.	.	TGTGCCAGCAGCCCTCGTGGGACGGGAGCTAACGAGCAGTACTTC	CASSPRGTGANEQYF
TRBJ2-7	TRBV5-1	.	.	TGCGCCAGCAGCTTGGTTAGTACCGACGAGCAGTACTTC	CASSLVSTDEQYF
TRBJ1-1	TRBV11-2	few	.	TGTGCCAGCAGCTTAAACACCTTGAACACTGAAGCTTTCTTT	CASSLNTLNTEAFF
TRBJ1-1	TRBV5-6	.	.	TGTGCCAGCAGCTTGGCCCGAGGTTTTCTCACTGAAGCTTTCTTT	CASSLARGFLTEAFF
TRBJ2-5	TRBV4-2	.	.	TGTGCCAGCAGCCAAGATCCGGGATCCCAAGAGACCCAGTACTTC	CASSQDPGSQETQYF
TRBJ2-1	TRBV11-3	few	TRBD2	TGTGCCAGCAGCCCCCTGACTAGCGGGAGGGACAATGAGCAGTTCTTC	CASSPLTSGRDNEQFF
TRBJ2-2	TRBV5-1	.	.	TGCGCCAGCAGCTTGGGACAGGCCACCGGGGAGCTGTTTTTT	CASSLGQATGELFF
TRBJ1-1	TRBV5-4	once	TRBD1	TGTGCCAGCAGCACAATGGGGGGACAGGGGCCCCAAGCTTTCTTT	CASSTMGGQGPQAFF
TRBJ2-7	TRBV7-9	.	TRBD1	TGTGCCAGCAGGAGACAGGGGTCCTACGAGCAGTACTTC	CASRRQGSYEQYF
TRBJ2-1	TRBV7-2	.	TRBD2	TGTGCCAGCAGCTTAGCGGGAGGGACCTACAATGAGCAGTTCTTC	CASSLAGGTYNEQFF
TRBJ2-3	TRBV6-2/TRBV6-3	.	.	TGTGCCAGCAGTTACTGGAGGAGCACAGATACGCAGTATTTT	CASSYWRSTDTQYF
TRBJ2-6	TRBV19	.	TRBD1	TGTGCCAGTAGTATAAGAGAAGGGGGCGGCCCTGGGGCCAACGTCCTGACTTTC	CASSIREGGGPGANVLTF
TRBJ2-7	TRBV29-1	few	.	TGCAGCGTTACGGTCGCAGGCTCCTACGAGCAGTACTTC	CSVTVAGSYEQYF
TRBJ1-1	TRBV5-5	.	.	TGTGCCAGCACCTTATACACGTCGAACACTGAAGCTTTCTTT	CASTLYTSNTEAFF
TRBJ1-5	TRBV19	.	.	TGTGCCAGTAGCCGCGTCACCCGTCAGCCCCAGCATTTT	CASSRVTRQPQHF
TRBJ1-3	TRBV6-5	.	TRBD1	TGTGCCAGCAGTTACTCCTCGACAGGGGGCTCAAACACCATATATTTT	CASSYSSTGGSNTIYF
TRBJ2-3	TRBV6-4	.	.	TGTGCCAGCAGCCTCCTTCCGGGGGACACAGATACGCAGTATTTT	CASSLLPGDTDTQYF
TRBJ2-5	TRBV7-8	.	TRBD1	TGTGCCAGCAGCCTGTCTACTCGGGGACAGGTGGGGTGGAAAGAGACCCAGTACTTC	CASSLSTRGQVGWKETQYF
TRBJ2-1	TRBV21-1	many	.	TGTGCCAGCAGCAAGCGGGAGAACAATGAGCAGTTCTTC	CASSKRENNEQFF